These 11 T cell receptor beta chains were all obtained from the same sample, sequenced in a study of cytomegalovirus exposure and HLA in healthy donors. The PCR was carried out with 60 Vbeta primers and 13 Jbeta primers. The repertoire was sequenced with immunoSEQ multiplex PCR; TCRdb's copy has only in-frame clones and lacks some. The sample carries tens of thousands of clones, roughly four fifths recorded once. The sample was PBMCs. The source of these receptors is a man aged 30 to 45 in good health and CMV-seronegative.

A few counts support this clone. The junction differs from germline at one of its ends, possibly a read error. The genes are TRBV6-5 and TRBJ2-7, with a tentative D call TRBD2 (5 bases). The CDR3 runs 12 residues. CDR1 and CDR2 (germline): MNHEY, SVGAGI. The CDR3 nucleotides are TGTGCCAGCAAGACCAACCGGGATCTTCCCCTCTTC. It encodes CASKTNRDLPLF.

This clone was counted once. CDR3 loop: CASSLGLGTDTQYF. CDR3 DNA sequence: TGTGCCAGCAGTTTGGGACTAGGCACAGATACGCAGTATTTT. V and J are TRBV2 and TRBJ2-3; 8 nucleotides align to TRBD2. This CDR3 contains 14 residues. V dropped 5 bases and J dropped 1; count of bases not matched to a gene: 2. CDR1 SNHLY and CDR2 FYNNEI come from the germline V gene.

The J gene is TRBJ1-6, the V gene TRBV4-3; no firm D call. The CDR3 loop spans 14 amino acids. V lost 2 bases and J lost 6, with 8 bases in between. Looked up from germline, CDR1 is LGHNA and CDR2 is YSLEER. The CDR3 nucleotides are TGCGCCAGCAGCCAAACGCGGGGTAATTCACCCCTCCACTTT. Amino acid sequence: CASSQTRGNSPLHF.

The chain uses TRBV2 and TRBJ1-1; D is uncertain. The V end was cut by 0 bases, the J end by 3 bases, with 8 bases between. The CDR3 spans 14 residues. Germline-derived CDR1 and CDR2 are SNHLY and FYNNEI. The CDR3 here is CASSEAGRDTEAFF. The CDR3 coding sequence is TGTGCCAGCAGTGAAGCAGGGAGGGACACTGAAGCTTTCTTT.

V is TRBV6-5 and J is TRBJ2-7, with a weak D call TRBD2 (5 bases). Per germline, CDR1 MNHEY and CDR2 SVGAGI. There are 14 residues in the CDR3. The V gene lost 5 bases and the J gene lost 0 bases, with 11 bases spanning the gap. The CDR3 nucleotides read TGTGCCAGCAGTCCCGGACTGAGCTCCTACGAGCAGTACTTC. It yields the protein CASSPGLSSYEQYF.

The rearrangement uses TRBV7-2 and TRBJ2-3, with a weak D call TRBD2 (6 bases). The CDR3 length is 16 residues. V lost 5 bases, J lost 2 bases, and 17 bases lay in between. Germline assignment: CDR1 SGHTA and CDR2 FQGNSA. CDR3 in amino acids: CASSPRIAGLTDTQYF. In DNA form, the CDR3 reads TGTGCCAGCAGCCCGCGAATCGCGGGGCTCACAGATACGCAGTATTTT.

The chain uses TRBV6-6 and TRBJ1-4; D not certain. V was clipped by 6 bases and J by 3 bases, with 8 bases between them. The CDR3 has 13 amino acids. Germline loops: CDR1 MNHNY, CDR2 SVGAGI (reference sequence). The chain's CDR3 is CASSLDSNEKLFF. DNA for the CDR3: TGTGCCAGCAGCCTGGACTCTAATGAAAAACTGTTTTTT.

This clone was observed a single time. Written as DNA, the CDR3 is TGTGCCAGCAGCTTAGGGGCGACAGGTACAGGAAACACCATATATTTT. Protein product: CASSLGATGTGNTIYF. The V call is TRBV11-2, the J call TRBJ1-3, with D possibly being TRBD1 (6 bases). In germline, CDR1 is SGHAT, CDR2 FQNNGV. The V end was cut by 1 base, the J end by 4 bases, with 14 bases between. CDR3 length: 16 amino acids.

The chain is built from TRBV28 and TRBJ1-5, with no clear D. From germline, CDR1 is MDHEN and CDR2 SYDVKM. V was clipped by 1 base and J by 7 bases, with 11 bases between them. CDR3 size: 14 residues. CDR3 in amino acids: CASSLSRSQQPQHF. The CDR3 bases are TGTGCCAGCAGTTTATCCAGGTCTCAACAGCCCCAGCATTTT.

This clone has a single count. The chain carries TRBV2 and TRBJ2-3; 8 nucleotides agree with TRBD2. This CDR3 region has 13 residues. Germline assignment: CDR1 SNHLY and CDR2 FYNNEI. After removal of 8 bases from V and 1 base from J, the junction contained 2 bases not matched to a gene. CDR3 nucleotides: TGTGCCAGCGGGCGGGAGGGCACAGATACGCAGTATTTT. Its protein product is CASGREGTDTQYF. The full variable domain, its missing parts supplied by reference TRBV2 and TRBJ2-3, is EPEVTQTPSHQVTQMGQEVILRCVPISNHLYFYWYRQILGQKVEFLVSFYNNEISEKSEIFDDQFSVERPDGSNFTLKIRSTKLEDSAMYFCASGREGTDTQYFGPGTRLTVL.

In nucleotides, the CDR3 is TGTGCCAGCAGCTTAGCCGGGACAGGGCGAAACACCATATATTTT. As protein: CASSLAGTGRNTIYF. V gene TRBV13 combines with J gene TRBJ1-3; 9 positions match TRBD1. This CDR3 has 15 residues. After removal of 1 base from V and 5 bases from J, the junction contained 3 bases not matched to a gene. CDR1 is PRHDT, CDR2 FYEKMQ, per germline (reference sequence).